Described below is a single T cell receptor (beta chain) sequence and its context. Its antigen remains unidentified. The data originate from a study of shared clonotypes between healthy human individuals. The germline V gene has CDR1 SGHVS and CDR2 FNYEAQ. V shed 5 bases and J shed 7 bases, with 18 bases lying between them. The CDR3 consists of 15 residues. The input for sorted-subset replicate PCRs was 150 to 200 ng DNA, 25,000 to 35,000 T cell genomes. The data were produced by immunoSEQ multiplex PCR, yet TCRdb's version contains in-frame clones alone and is incomplete. Of 2 million to 2.5 million clones in the sample, about 92% are singletons; the top ten hold under 0.45%. Study-wide results and limits: It was the few donors that limited the genetic and exposure-history diversity represented. Around 5% of naive CD4 clonotypes were shared across a few donors. Rarefaction curves obtained for sorted subsets showed sequencing incomplete despite large depth.

The sequencing sample was made of naive CD4+ T cells from PBMCs. Subset: CD45RA+ positively selected. The TCR originated in a man younger than 35 in good health. Some clones in this sample may be carry-over from other donors' samples. The chain carries TRBV7-6 and TRBJ2-4; D call uncertain. Here the CDR3 reads CASSLFPGPGNIQYF. CDR3 bases: TGTGCCAGCAGCCTCTTTCCCGGGCCCGGGAACATTCAGTACTTC.